Presented here are 2 T cell receptor beta chains from one specimen sequenced in a study of OX40 agonist ivuxolimab in advanced cancers. The protocol was immunoSEQ multiplex PCR, while the TCRdb copy is restricted to in-frame clones and leaves out a portion. The table shows under 100,000 clones, with about 91% occurring only once. The specimen comprised CD4+ or CD8+ T cells sorted from blood, sampled in a trial of the OX40 agonist ivuxolimab. These receptors all stem from an adult with an advanced solid tumor such as melanoma, head and neck, liver or kidney cancer.

The genes are TRBV11-3 and TRBJ2-7; D is uncertain. CDR3 length: 14 residues. V was trimmed by 3 bases and J by 6 bases, leaving 15 bases between them. CDR1 and CDR2 (germline): SGHNT, YENEEA. CDR3 in DNA: TGTGCCAGCAGCTTCTCGCGGATAATAGGCGAGCAGTACTTC. It specifies CASSFSRIIGEQYF.

This sequence joins TRBV2 and TRBJ1-1; D unresolved. Germline V CDR1 and CDR2: SNHLY, FYNNEI. This CDR3 has 14 residues. The V end was cut by 4 bases, the J end by 3 bases, with 12 bases between. DNA for the CDR3: TGTGCCAGCAGTGGGTGGATCCGCGACACTGAAGCTTTCTTT. This translates into CASSGWIRDTEAFF.